This is a list of T cell receptor beta chains from one sample in a study of control samples from healthy donors and cancer patients. The assay was immunoSEQ multiplex PCR, and TCRdb's table has in-frame clones only and misses some. Of about 120,000 clones in the sample, roughly 90% were seen once. Sequencing was performed on blood. The receptors originated from a man aged 50 to 59 in good health. Each CDR3 is given with its conserved first and last residue. The order of the fields is V gene, J gene, CDR3 protein.

v_gene: TRBV6-5
j_gene: TRBJ1-2
CDR3aa: CASSYTNALSYGYTF

v_gene: TRBV7-8
j_gene: TRBJ1-2
CDR3aa: CASSPVRGVDYGYTF

v_gene: TRBV9
j_gene: TRBJ2-1
CDR3aa: CASSVAGGRSYNEQFF

v_gene: TRBV6-5
j_gene: TRBJ2-5
CDR3aa: CASSRQGQETQYF

v_gene: TRBV9
j_gene: TRBJ2-1
CDR3aa: CASSVLGIAGADEQFF

v_gene: TRBV7-8
j_gene: TRBJ2-7
CDR3aa: CASSATGHEQYF

v_gene: TRBV5-1
j_gene: TRBJ1-1
CDR3aa: CASRETGGNTEAFF

v_gene: TRBV7-2
j_gene: TRBJ2-7
CDR3aa: CASSLVGHEQYF

v_gene: TRBV6-5
j_gene: TRBJ1-2
CDR3aa: CASSPVSGLYGYTF

v_gene: TRBV6-6
j_gene: TRBJ1-2
CDR3aa: CASSRGQGDYGYTF

v_gene: TRBV19
j_gene: TRBJ2-2
CDR3aa: CASGWTSNTGELFF

v_gene: TRBV2
j_gene: TRBJ2-7
CDR3aa: CASSDRAYEQYF

v_gene: TRBV7-2
j_gene: TRBJ1-1
CDR3aa: CASSKDRGPTEAFF

v_gene: TRBV19
j_gene: TRBJ1-1
CDR3aa: CASEDSTLNTEAFF

v_gene: TRBV7-2
j_gene: TRBJ2-7
CDR3aa: CASSLGSSGAYEQYF

v_gene: TRBV29-1
j_gene: TRBJ1-2
CDR3aa: CSVVGAGGTGYTF

v_gene: TRBV7-6
j_gene: TRBJ2-7
CDR3aa: CASSSGQGGYYEQYF

v_gene: TRBV5-4
j_gene: TRBJ1-1
CDR3aa: CASSFKSGYTEAFF

v_gene: TRBV7-9
j_gene: TRBJ1-6
CDR3aa: CASSLVIQNSPLHF

v_gene: TRBV6-5
j_gene: TRBJ1-1
CDR3aa: CASSYSMGTTEAFF

v_gene: TRBV5-1
j_gene: TRBJ1-5
CDR3aa: CASSSSPRGAQHF

v_gene: TRBV5-4
j_gene: TRBJ2-7
CDR3aa: CASSLSNYEQYF

v_gene: TRBV23-1
j_gene: TRBJ1-6
CDR3aa: CASSQVEGLSPLHF

v_gene: TRBV9
j_gene: TRBJ2-3
CDR3aa: CASSVDGTPPSTDTQYF

v_gene: TRBV11-2
j_gene: TRBJ1-4
CDR3aa: CASSSQGANEKLFF

v_gene: TRBV5-1
j_gene: TRBJ1-1
CDR3aa: CASSRRADSGDTEAFF

v_gene: TRBV9
j_gene: TRBJ1-4
CDR3aa: CASSVGTGREANEKLFF

v_gene: TRBV5-1
j_gene: TRBJ1-2
CDR3aa: CASSFETGVPINGYTF

v_gene: TRBV7-2
j_gene: TRBJ2-5
CDR3aa: CASSGQGAMETQYF

v_gene: TRBV5-1
j_gene: TRBJ2-2
CDR3aa: CASSPNRGVTGELFF

v_gene: TRBV7-6
j_gene: TRBJ1-1
CDR3aa: CASSFGDLNTEAFF

v_gene: TRBV20-1
j_gene: TRBJ2-1
CDR3aa: CSARRIYEQFF

v_gene: TRBV27
j_gene: TRBJ2-7
CDR3aa: CASTSGTGGAEQYF

v_gene: TRBV5-1
j_gene: TRBJ1-5
CDR3aa: CASSPTRRGQPQHF

v_gene: TRBV5-4
j_gene: TRBJ2-5
CDR3aa: CASSLRSPRIETQYF

v_gene: TRBV27
j_gene: TRBJ1-5
CDR3aa: CASSLKGIGSQTLNQPQHF

v_gene: TRBV2
j_gene: TRBJ1-1
CDR3aa: CASSEEGTNTEAFF

v_gene: TRBV6-5
j_gene: TRBJ1-5
CDR3aa: CASSLTDYSNQPQHF

v_gene: TRBV6-5
j_gene: TRBJ2-5
CDR3aa: CASFRATGVPETQYF

v_gene: TRBV5-6
j_gene: TRBJ2-4
CDR3aa: CASSLVTNIQYF

v_gene: TRBV24-1
j_gene: TRBJ1-5
CDR3aa: CATGGDSVYSNQPQHF

v_gene: TRBV6-5
j_gene: TRBJ1-5
CDR3aa: CASTGSANSNQPQHF

v_gene: TRBV18
j_gene: TRBJ1-2
CDR3aa: CASSPPRLRANYGYTF

v_gene: TRBV7-2
j_gene: TRBJ1-5
CDR3aa: CASSPQVQSNQPQHF

v_gene: TRBV12-3/TRBV12-4
j_gene: TRBJ1-1
CDR3aa: CASRRTGDTEAFF

v_gene: TRBV12-3/TRBV12-4
j_gene: TRBJ1-2
CDR3aa: CASSLQGNYGYTF

v_gene: TRBV5-4
j_gene: TRBJ2-3
CDR3aa: CASSLGTASMADTQYF

v_gene: TRBV6-6
j_gene: TRBJ2-7
CDR3aa: CASTLTAVSYEQYF

v_gene: TRBV19
j_gene: TRBJ1-1
CDR3aa: CASTPAGPNTEAFF

v_gene: TRBV5-1
j_gene: TRBJ1-1
CDR3aa: CASSLEGVSGDTEAFF

v_gene: TRBV12-3/TRBV12-4
j_gene: TRBJ1-1
CDR3aa: CASTLLANTEAFF

v_gene: TRBV30
j_gene: TRBJ1-6
CDR3aa: CAWSVIGGTNSPLHF

v_gene: TRBV29-1
j_gene: TRBJ2-7
CDR3aa: CSVREGESYEQYF

v_gene: TRBV5-6
j_gene: TRBJ1-5
CDR3aa: CASSFANQPQHF

v_gene: TRBV19
j_gene: TRBJ2-3
CDR3aa: CASQGPPRDTQYF